This T cell receptor (beta chain) was recorded in a study of control samples from healthy donors and cancer patients. Only in-frame clones appear in the TCRdb table, and some are missing; sequencing was by immunoSEQ multiplex PCR. The data hold 60,000 to 65,000 clones, with roughly 85% observed a single time. CDR3 length: 13 residues. The germline V and J ends were trimmed by 7 bases and 4 bases, with 13 bases remaining between them. Germline CDR1 SNHLY, CDR2 FYNNEI. Material for sequencing was blood. The sequence came from a man aged 35-49 years in good health. This chain connects TRBV2 to TRBJ1-2, with D hard to call. CDR3 DNA sequence: TGTGCCAGCAATTGGGAGACTCCCTATGGCTACACCTTC. It yields the protein CASNWETPYGYTF.